There are many counts of the clone carrying this TCR beta chain. Antigen specificity is unknown. These data come from a study of T-cell reconstitution after alpha-beta-depleted transplantation in children. Preparation of the TCRbeta library was carried out with unique molecular identifiers. MiXCR, applied by TCRdb to the PCR reads, yields one record per CDR3 protein. This table has 670,000 or so distinct CDR3 sequences, about an eighth appearing once. Germline loops: CDR1 MDHEN, CDR2 SYDVKM. The CDR3 sequence is 14 residues long. The germline V and J ends were trimmed by 3 bases and 3 bases, with 11 bases remaining between them. General study points: Expanded graft clones, several hundred of them, were reportedly the source of alpha-beta T cells about two months after transplant.

The sequencing here drew on PBMCs, taken before TCRalphabeta/CD19-depleted stem cell transplant. This receptor was identified in a girl aged 2 to 10 with congenital amegakaryocytic thrombocytopenia, due to receive a stem cell transplant. The J gene is TRBJ1-2, the V gene TRBV28; D possibly corresponds to TRBD1 (5 bases). Written as DNA, the CDR3 is TGTGCCAGCAGTTTTCCGGGACGGGACTATGGCTACACCTTC. This translates into CASSFPGRDYGYTF.